This TCR beta chain was documented in a study of T cells after yellow fever vaccination. Study summary: Each low-cell-number fraction was prepared by means of SMART-Seq v4 Ultra Low Input.

V was pared by 0 bases and J by 0 bases, with 11 bases between. CDR3 length equals 16 residues. Germline-derived CDR1 and CDR2 are LNHNV and YYDKDF (reference sequence). This clonotype showed up just a few times. Universal primer sites and UMIs were introduced during 5'RACE template-switching synthesis of TCR cDNA. TCRdb analysed the 5' RACE reads with MiXCR anew, one entry per CDR3 protein. The table includes around 200,000 distinct CDR3 sequences, 8% to 13% detected once. The TCR originated in a man between 18 and 29 years old who received the YFV17D yellow fever vaccine. The sequences come from CD8+ T cells sorted from PBMCs, collected 15 days after the yellow fever booster vaccination. The rearrangement joins TRBV15 to TRBJ2-5, with TRBD2 as a possible D gene (7 bases). CDR3 sequence (DNA): TGTGCCACCAGCAGAGATTCCGGGGGGCACCAAGAGACCCAGTACTTC. As protein: CATSRDSGGHQETQYF. Together with reference TRBV15 and TRBJ2-5, the CDR3 gives the full variable domain: DAMVIQNPRYQVTQFGKPVTLSCSQTLNHNVMYWYQQKSSQAPKLLFHYYDKDFNNEADTPDNFQSRRPNTSFCFLDIRSPGLGDTAMYLCATSRDSGGHQETQYFGPGTRLLVL.